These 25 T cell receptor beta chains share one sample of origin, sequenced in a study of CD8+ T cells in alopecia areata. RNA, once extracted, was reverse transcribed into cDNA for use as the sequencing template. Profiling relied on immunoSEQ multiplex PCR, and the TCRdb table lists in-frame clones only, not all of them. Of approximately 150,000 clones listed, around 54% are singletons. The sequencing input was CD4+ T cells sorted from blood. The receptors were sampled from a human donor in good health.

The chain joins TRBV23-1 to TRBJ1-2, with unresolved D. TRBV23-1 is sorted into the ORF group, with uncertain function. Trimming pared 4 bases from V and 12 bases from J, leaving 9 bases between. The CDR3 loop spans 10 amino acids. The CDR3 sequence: CASSPMVDTF. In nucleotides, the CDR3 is TGCGCCAGCAGTCCGATGGTTGACACCTTC.

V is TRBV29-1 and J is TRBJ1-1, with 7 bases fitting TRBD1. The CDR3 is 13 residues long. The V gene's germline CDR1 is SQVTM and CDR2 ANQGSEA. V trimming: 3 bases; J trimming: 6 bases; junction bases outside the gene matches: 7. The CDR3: CSVDAGGGAEAFF. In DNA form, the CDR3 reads TGCAGCGTTGACGCAGGGGGGGGTGCTGAAGCTTTCTTT.

For the CDR3, the DNA is TGCAGTGCGCCGGACTACAATGAGCAGTTCTTC. This encodes CSAPDYNEQFF. V is TRBV20-1 and J is TRBJ2-1, with D unresolved. The CDR3 is made up of 11 amino acids. Trimming stripped 6 bases from V and 3 bases from J, with 6 bases between. Germline-derived CDR1 and CDR2 are DFQATT and SNEGSKA (reference sequence).

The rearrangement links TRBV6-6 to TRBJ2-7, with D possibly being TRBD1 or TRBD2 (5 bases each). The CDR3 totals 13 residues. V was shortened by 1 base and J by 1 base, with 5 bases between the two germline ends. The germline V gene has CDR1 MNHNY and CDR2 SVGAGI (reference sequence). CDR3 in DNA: TGTGCCAGCAGTTACTGGGGGTCCTACGAGCAGTACTTC. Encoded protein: CASSYWGSYEQYF.

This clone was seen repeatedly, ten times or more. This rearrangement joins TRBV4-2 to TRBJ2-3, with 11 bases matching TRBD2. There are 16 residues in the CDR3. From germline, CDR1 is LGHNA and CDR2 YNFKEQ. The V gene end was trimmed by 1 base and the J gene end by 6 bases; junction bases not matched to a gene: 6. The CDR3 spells CASSQVSLAGDDTQYF. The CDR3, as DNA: TGTGCCAGCAGCCAAGTCTCACTAGCGGGAGACGATACGCAGTATTTT.

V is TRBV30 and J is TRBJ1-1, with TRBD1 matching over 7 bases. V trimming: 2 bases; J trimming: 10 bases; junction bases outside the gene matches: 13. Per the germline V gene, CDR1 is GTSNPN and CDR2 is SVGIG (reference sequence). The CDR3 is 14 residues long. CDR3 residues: CAWSTQGQPQGAFF. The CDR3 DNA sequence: TGTGCCTGGAGTACCCAGGGACAGCCTCAGGGAGCTTTCTTT.

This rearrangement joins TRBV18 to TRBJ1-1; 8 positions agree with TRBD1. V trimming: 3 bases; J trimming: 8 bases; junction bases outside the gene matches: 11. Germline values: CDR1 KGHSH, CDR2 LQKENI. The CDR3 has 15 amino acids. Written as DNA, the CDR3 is TGTGCCAGCTCACCTCTTCGTCAGGGGGCCCTAGAAGCTTTCTTT. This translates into CASSPLRQGALEAFF.

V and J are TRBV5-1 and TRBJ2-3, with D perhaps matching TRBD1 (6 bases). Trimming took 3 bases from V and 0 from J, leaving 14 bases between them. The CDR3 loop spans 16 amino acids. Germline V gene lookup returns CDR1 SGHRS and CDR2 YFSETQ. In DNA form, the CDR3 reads TGCGCCAGCAGCTCTACAGGGACGGAGAGCACAGATACGCAGTATTTT. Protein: CASSSTGTESTDTQYF.

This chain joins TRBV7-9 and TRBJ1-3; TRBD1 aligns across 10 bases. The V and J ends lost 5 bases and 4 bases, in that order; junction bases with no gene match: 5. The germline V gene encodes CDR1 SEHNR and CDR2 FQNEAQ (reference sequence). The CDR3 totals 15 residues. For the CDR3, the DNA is TGTGCCAGCAGCCCAGACAGGGGGCGAGGAAACACCATATATTTT. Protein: CASSPDRGRGNTIYF.

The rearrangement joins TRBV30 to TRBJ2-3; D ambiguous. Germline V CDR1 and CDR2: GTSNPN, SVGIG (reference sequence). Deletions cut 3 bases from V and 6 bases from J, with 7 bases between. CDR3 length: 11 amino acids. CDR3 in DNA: TGTGCCTGGAGAATGGCGGATACGCAGTATTTT. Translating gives CAWRMADTQYF.

CDR3 residues: CASSLPPYEQYF. In DNA, the CDR3 is TGTGCCAGCAGTTTACCCCCCTACGAGCAGTACTTC. The chain joins TRBV28 to TRBJ2-7, with D unclear. The CDR3 runs 12 residues. The germline V gene encodes CDR1 MDHEN and CDR2 SYDVKM. Trimming cost V 2 bases and J 2 bases, with 4 bases left between them.

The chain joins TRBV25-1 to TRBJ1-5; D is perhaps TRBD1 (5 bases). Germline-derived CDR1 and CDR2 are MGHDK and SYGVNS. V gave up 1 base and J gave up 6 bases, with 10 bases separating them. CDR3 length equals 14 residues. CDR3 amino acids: CASSEWGDSQPQHF. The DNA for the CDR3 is TGTGCCAGCAGTGAATGGGGGGATAGTCAGCCCCAGCATTTT.

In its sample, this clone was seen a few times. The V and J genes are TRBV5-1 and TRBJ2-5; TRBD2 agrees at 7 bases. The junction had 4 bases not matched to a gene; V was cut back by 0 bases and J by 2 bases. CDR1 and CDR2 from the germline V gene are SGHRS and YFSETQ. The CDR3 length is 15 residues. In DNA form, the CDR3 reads TGCGCCAGCAGCTTGGGCGGTAGCGGGCAAGAGACCCAGTACTTC. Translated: CASSLGGSGQETQYF. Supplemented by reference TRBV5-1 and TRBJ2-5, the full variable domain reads KAGVTQTPRYLIKTRGQQVTLSCSPISGHRSVSWYQQTPGQGLQFLFEYFSETQRNKGNFPGRFSGRQFSNSRSEMNVSTLELGDSALYLCASSLGGSGQETQYFGPGTRLLVL.

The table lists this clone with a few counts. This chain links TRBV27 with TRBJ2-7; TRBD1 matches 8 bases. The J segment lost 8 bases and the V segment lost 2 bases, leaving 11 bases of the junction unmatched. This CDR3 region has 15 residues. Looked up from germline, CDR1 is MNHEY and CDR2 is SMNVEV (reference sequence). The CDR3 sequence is CASSLGLGQAGKQYF. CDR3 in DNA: TGTGCCAGCAGTTTAGGTTTGGGACAGGCGGGGAAGCAGTACTTC.

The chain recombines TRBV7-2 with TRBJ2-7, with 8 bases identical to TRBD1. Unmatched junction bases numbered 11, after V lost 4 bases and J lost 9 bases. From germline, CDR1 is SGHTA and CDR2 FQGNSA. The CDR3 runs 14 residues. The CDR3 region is CASSYDRGLLRQYF. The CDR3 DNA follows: TGTGCCAGCAGCTACGACAGGGGCCTTCTTCGGCAGTACTTC.

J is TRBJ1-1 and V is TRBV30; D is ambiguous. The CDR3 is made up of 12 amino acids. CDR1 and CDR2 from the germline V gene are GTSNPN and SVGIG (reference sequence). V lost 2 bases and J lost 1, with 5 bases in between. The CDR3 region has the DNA TGTGCCTGGAGTAGACGGAACACTGAAGCTTTCTTT. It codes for CAWSRRNTEAFF.

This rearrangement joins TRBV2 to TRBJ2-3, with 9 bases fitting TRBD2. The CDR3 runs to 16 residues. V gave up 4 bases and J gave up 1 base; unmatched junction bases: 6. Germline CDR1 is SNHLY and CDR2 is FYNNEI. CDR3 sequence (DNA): TGTGCCAGCAGTGCAATGGCTAGCGGGGGCACAGATACGCAGTATTTT. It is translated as CASSAMASGGTDTQYF.

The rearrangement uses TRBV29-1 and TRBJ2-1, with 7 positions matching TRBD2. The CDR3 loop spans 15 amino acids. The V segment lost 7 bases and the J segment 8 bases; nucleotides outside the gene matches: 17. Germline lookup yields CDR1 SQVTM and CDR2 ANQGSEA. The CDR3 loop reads CSARFGAGDGDEQFF. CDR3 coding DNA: TGCAGCGCCCGATTCGGCGCGGGAGATGGTGATGAGCAGTTCTTC.

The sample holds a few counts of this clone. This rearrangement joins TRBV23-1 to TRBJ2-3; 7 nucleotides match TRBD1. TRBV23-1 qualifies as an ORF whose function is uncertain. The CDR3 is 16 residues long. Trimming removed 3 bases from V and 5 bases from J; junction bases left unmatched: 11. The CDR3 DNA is TGCGCCAGCAGTCAGAGGGGGCGCATACTGAAAGATACGCAGTATTTT. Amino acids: CASSQRGRILKDTQYF.

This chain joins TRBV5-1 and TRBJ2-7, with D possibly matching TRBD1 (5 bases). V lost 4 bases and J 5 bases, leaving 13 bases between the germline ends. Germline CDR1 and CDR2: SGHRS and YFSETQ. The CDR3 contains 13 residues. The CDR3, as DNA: TGCGCCAGCAGCAGGGGTGAACGGAACGAGCAGTACTTC. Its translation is CASSRGERNEQYF.

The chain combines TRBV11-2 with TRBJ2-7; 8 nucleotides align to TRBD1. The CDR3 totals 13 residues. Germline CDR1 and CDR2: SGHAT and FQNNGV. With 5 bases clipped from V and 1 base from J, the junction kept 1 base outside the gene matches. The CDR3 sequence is CASSHRGSYEQYF. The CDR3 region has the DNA TGTGCCAGCAGCCACAGGGGGTCCTACGAGCAGTACTTC. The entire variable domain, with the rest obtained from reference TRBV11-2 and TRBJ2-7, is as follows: EAGVAQSPRYKIIEKRQSVAFWCNPISGHATLYWYQQILGQGPKLLIQFQNNGVVDDSQLPKDRFSAERLKGVDSTLKIQPAKLEDSAVYLCASSHRGSYEQYFGPGTRLTVT.

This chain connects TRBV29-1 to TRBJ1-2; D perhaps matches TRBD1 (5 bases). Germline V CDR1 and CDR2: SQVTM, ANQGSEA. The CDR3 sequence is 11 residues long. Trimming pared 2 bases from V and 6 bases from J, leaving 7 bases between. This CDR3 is CSVERTNGYTF. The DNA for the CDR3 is TGCAGCGTTGAAAGGACAAATGGCTACACCTTC.

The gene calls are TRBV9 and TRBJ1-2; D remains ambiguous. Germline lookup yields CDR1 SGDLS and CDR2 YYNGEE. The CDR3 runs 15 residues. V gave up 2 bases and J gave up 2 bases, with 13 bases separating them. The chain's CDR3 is CASSVKAVGNYGYTF. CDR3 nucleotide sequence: TGTGCCAGCAGCGTGAAGGCCGTGGGAAACTATGGCTACACCTTC.

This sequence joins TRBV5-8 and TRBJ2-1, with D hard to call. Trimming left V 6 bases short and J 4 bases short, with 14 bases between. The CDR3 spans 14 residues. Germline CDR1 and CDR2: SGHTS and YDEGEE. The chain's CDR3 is CASKARWGYNEQFF. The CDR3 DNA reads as TGTGCCAGCAAGGCTCGGTGGGGATACAATGAGCAGTTCTTC.

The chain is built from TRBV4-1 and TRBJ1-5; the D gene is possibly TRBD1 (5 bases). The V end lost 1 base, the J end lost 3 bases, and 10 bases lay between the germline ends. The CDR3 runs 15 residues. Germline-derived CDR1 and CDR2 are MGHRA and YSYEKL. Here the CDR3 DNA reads TGCGCCAGCAGCCAAGCCTACAGGAACAATCAGCCCCAGCATTTT. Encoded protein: CASSQAYRNNQPQHF.